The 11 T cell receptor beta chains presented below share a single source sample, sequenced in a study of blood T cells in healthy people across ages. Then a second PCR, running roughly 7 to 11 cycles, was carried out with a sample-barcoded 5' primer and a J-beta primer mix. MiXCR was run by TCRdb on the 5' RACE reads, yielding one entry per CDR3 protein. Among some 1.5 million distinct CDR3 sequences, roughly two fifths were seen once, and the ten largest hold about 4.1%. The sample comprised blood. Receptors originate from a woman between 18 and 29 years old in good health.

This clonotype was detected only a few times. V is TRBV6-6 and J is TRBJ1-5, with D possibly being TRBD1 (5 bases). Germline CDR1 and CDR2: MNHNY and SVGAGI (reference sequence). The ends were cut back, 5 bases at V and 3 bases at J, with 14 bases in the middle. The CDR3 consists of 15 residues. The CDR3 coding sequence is TGTGCCAGCAGTCCGGGCCGGGGACCCAATCAGCCCCAGCATTTT. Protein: CASSPGRGPNQPQHF.

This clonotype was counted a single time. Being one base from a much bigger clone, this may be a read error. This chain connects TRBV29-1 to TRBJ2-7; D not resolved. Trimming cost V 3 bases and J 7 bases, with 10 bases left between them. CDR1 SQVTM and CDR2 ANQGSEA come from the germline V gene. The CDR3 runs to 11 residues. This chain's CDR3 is CSVEFNNEQYF. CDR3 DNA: TGCAGCGTTGAGTTTAACAATGAGCAGTACTTC.

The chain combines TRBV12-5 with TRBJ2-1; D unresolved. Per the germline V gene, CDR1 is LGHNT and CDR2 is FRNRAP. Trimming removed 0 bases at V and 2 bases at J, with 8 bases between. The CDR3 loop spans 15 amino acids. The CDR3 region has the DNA TGTGCTAGTGGTTTGGTCCGGCTAACCTACAATGAGCAGTTCTTC. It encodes CASGLVRLTYNEQFF.

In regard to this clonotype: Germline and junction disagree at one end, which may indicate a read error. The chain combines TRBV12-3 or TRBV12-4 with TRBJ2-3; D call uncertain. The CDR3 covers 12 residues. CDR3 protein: CASRMKSDMQYF. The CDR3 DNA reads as TGTGCCAGCAGAATGAAATCAGATATGCAGTATTTT.

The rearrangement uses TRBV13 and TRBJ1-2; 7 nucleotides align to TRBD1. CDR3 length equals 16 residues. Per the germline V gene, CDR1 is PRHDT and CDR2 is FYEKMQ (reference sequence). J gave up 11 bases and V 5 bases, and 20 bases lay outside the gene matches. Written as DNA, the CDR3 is TGTGCCAGCAGCCAACGTCGTGCTACAGGGGCGCTTCTTTACACCTTC. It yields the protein CASSQRRATGALLYTF.

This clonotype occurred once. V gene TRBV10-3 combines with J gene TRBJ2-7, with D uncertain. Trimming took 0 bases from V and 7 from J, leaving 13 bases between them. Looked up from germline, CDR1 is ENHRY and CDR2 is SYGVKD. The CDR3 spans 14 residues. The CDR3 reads CAISESVLYNEQYF. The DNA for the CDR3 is TGTGCCATCAGTGAGTCGGTACTGTACAATGAGCAGTACTTC.

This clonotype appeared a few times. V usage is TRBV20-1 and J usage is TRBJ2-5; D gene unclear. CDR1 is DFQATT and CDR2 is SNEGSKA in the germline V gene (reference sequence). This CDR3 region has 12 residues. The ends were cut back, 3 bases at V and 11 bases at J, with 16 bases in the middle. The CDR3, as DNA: TGCAGTGCTAGCGGTTGGAAGGATGAGCAGTACTTC. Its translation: CSASGWKDEQYF.

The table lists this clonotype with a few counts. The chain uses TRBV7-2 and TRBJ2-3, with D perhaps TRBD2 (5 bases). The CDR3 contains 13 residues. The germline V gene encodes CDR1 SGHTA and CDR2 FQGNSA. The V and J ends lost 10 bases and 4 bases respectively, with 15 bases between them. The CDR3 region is CATEVWASDTQYF. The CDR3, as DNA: TGTGCCACGGAGGTGTGGGCCTCAGATACGCAGTATTTT.

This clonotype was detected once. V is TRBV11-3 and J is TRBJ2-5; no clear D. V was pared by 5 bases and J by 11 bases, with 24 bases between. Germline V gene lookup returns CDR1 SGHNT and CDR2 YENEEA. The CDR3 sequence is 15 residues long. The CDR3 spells CASSPTVPLPGEQYF. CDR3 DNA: TGTGCCAGCAGCCCCACAGTGCCTCTGCCTGGTGAGCAGTACTTC.

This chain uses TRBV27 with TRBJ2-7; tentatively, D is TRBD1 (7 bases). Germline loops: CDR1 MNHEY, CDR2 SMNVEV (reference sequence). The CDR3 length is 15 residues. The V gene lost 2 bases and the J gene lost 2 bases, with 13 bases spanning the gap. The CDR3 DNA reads TGTGCCAGCAGTTTAGAGGAGGGGACAGCCTACGAGCAGTACTTC. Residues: CASSLEEGTAYEQYF.

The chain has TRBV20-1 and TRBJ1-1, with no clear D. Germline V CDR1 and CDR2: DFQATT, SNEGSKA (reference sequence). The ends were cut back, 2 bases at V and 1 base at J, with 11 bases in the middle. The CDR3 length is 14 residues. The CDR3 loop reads CSARHPTGNTEAFF. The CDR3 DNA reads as TGCAGTGCTAGACATCCGACGGGGAACACTGAAGCTTTCTTT.